Described below is a single T cell receptor beta chain sequence and its context. This specimen comes from a study of blood T cell repertoires in COVID-19. Trimming left V 5 bases short and J 0 bases short, with 11 bases between. Germline V gene lookup returns CDR1 MNHEY and CDR2 SMNVEV (reference sequence). The CDR3 sequence is 15 residues long. The table came from immunoSEQ multiplex PCR; TCRdb's copy has only in-frame clones and leaves some out. This table holds roughly 120,000 clones, roughly 85% found once. Sequencing was carried out using peripheral blood. This chain links TRBV27 with TRBJ1-5; D not certain. The receptor was derived from a man older than 75 with acute or convalescent COVID-19. CDR3 sequence reads: CASSAAGSSNQPQHF. Written as DNA, the CDR3 is TGTGCCAGCAGTGCCGCAGGTTCTAGCAATCAGCCCCAGCATTTT.